A selection of T cell receptor beta chains follows, all from one sample in a study of control samples from healthy donors and cancer patients. The assay was immunoSEQ multiplex PCR, and TCRdb's table has in-frame clones only and misses some. The table records approximately 160,000 clones, around 90% of them present only once. The specimen was blood. These receptors were taken from a woman aged 30 to 39 in good health. CDR3s include the opening cysteine and the closing phenylalanine or tryptophan. The order of the fields is clone size, D gene, V gene, J gene, CDR3 DNA, CDR3 protein. A D gene is named only where the DNA matches it firmly. For some rows the clone size is stated as once, few or many, or as a class when expanded; others skip it.

clone size: NA; D gene: NA; V gene: TRBV6-2/TRBV6-3; J gene: TRBJ2-6; CDR3 DNA: TGTGCCAGCAGTTATCTCCCAACTGGGGCCAACGTCCTGACTTTC; CDR3 protein: CASSYLPTGANVLTF
clone size: NA; D gene: TRBD1; V gene: TRBV28; J gene: TRBJ2-7; CDR3 DNA: TGTGCCAGAAGAACCGGGACAGTTAGCTCCTACGAGCAGTACTTC; CDR3 protein: CARRTGTVSSYEQYF
clone size: NA; D gene: TRBD2; V gene: TRBV30; J gene: TRBJ2-1; CDR3 DNA: TGTGCCTGGAGTGTAGATAGCGGGATGATCGATGAGCAGTTCTTC; CDR3 protein: CAWSVDSGMIDEQFF
clone size: NA; D gene: NA; V gene: TRBV5-1; J gene: TRBJ2-1; CDR3 DNA: TGCGCCAGCAGCGAGGGCAGGGGCTACAATGAGCAGTTCTTC; CDR3 protein: CASSEGRGYNEQFF
clone size: NA; D gene: NA; V gene: TRBV28; J gene: TRBJ2-3; CDR3 DNA: TGTGCCAGCACCGATAGGGCCGGTAACCCTAGGGGGGATACGCAGTATTTT; CDR3 protein: CASTDRAGNPRGDTQYF
clone size: NA; D gene: TRBD2; V gene: TRBV28; J gene: TRBJ2-4; CDR3 DNA: TGTGCCAGCAGCCGTGGGACTAGCGGGAGAGGAAGGAACATTCAGTACTTC; CDR3 protein: CASSRGTSGRGRNIQYF
clone size: NA; D gene: TRBD1; V gene: TRBV7-9; J gene: TRBJ1-5; CDR3 DNA: TGTGCCAGCAGCTTTGGGGACAGGGGGAGTCAGCCCCAGCATTTT; CDR3 protein: CASSFGDRGSQPQHF
clone size: once; D gene: NA; V gene: TRBV4-2; J gene: TRBJ2-5; CDR3 DNA: TGTGCCAGCAGCCAAAGTGCTTTCAAAGAGACCCAGTACTTC; CDR3 protein: CASSQSAFKETQYF
clone size: NA; D gene: NA; V gene: TRBV7-3; J gene: TRBJ2-2; CDR3 DNA: TGTGCCAGCAGCTTACAGGGACCGGGAATCACCGGGGAGCTGTTTTTT; CDR3 protein: CASSLQGPGITGELFF
clone size: NA; D gene: TRBD2; V gene: TRBV4-2; J gene: TRBJ2-1; CDR3 DNA: TGTGCCAGCAGCCAAGAAGATAGCGGGCCTTACAATGAGCAGTTCTTC; CDR3 protein: CASSQEDSGPYNEQFF
clone size: NA; D gene: NA; V gene: TRBV4-2; J gene: TRBJ2-7; CDR3 DNA: TGTGCCAGCAGCCCGGGTCCTGCGAGCTCCTACGAGCAGTACTTC; CDR3 protein: CASSPGPASSYEQYF
clone size: NA; D gene: NA; V gene: TRBV12-5; J gene: TRBJ2-1; CDR3 DNA: TGTGCTAGTGGTTCAGGGCAGGGCTTCGATGAGCAGTTCTTC; CDR3 protein: CASGSGQGFDEQFF
clone size: NA; D gene: NA; V gene: TRBV12-3/TRBV12-4; J gene: TRBJ2-1; CDR3 DNA: TGTGCCAGCAGTTCCTTGACTCTCAATGAGCAGTTCTTC; CDR3 protein: CASSSLTLNEQFF
clone size: NA; D gene: NA; V gene: TRBV7-2; J gene: TRBJ1-2; CDR3 DNA: TGTGCCAGCAGCCACCCGGGCAGGGGCTATGGCTACACCTTC; CDR3 protein: CASSHPGRGYGYTF
clone size: NA; D gene: NA; V gene: TRBV19; J gene: TRBJ1-5; CDR3 DNA: TGTGCCAGTAGTATAGAACAACAGGAGTATTACAATCAGCCCCAGCATTTT; CDR3 protein: CASSIEQQEYYNQPQHF
clone size: NA; D gene: TRBD1; V gene: TRBV19; J gene: TRBJ1-5; CDR3 DNA: TGTGCCAGTAGTATCCGACAGGGGGCCCATCAGCCCCAGCATTTT; CDR3 protein: CASSIRQGAHQPQHF
clone size: NA; D gene: NA; V gene: TRBV28; J gene: TRBJ2-4; CDR3 DNA: TGTGCCAGCAGTTCACAGGGACGGGGCCTTGCCAAAAACATTCAGTACTTC; CDR3 protein: CASSSQGRGLAKNIQYF
clone size: NA; D gene: NA; V gene: TRBV3-1/TRBV3-2; J gene: TRBJ2-5; CDR3 DNA: TGTGCCAGCAGCCAAGCAAAAGAGACCCAGTACTTC; CDR3 protein: CASSQAKETQYF
clone size: NA; D gene: NA; V gene: TRBV2; J gene: TRBJ1-3; CDR3 DNA: TGTGCCAGCAGTGACCTCTTACGCTCTGGAAACACCATATATTTT; CDR3 protein: CASSDLLRSGNTIYF
clone size: NA; D gene: NA; V gene: TRBV29-1; J gene: TRBJ1-2; CDR3 DNA: TGCAGCGTTGAACCACCAGGGGCCTATGGCTACACCTTC; CDR3 protein: CSVEPPGAYGYTF
clone size: NA; D gene: TRBD2; V gene: TRBV15; J gene: TRBJ2-1; CDR3 DNA: TGTGCCACCAGCAGAGGCTCTCTAGCGGGACCCTACAATGAGCAGTTCTTC; CDR3 protein: CATSRGSLAGPYNEQFF
clone size: NA; D gene: NA; V gene: TRBV5-1; J gene: TRBJ2-1; CDR3 DNA: TGCGCCAGCAGCTTGGGCGGCACCGAGCCTTACAATGAGCAGTTCTTC; CDR3 protein: CASSLGGTEPYNEQFF
clone size: NA; D gene: NA; V gene: TRBV5-5; J gene: TRBJ2-2; CDR3 DNA: TGTGCCAGCAGCTTTGGAGGAGGAAACACCGGGGAGCTGTTTTTT; CDR3 protein: CASSFGGGNTGELFF
clone size: NA; D gene: NA; V gene: TRBV7-9; J gene: TRBJ2-7; CDR3 DNA: TGTGCCAGCAGCTTGGCTGCCTACGAGCAGTACTTC; CDR3 protein: CASSLAAYEQYF
clone size: NA; D gene: TRBD2; V gene: TRBV3-1/TRBV3-2; J gene: TRBJ2-3; CDR3 DNA: TGTGCCAGCAGACAGACTAGCGGCACAGATACGCAGTATTTT; CDR3 protein: CASRQTSGTDTQYF
clone size: NA; D gene: NA; V gene: TRBV2; J gene: TRBJ2-7; CDR3 DNA: TGTGCCAGCACCGAGGGCAGGGTTGGCGAGCAGTACTTC; CDR3 protein: CASTEGRVGEQYF
clone size: NA; D gene: TRBD2; V gene: TRBV27; J gene: TRBJ2-7; CDR3 DNA: TGTGCCAGCAGTTTTGATGTAGCGGGATTATACGAGCAGTACTTC; CDR3 protein: CASSFDVAGLYEQYF
clone size: NA; D gene: TRBD1; V gene: TRBV5-4; J gene: TRBJ1-4; CDR3 DNA: TGTGCCAGCAGCCCAACGACAGGGGTATATGAAAAACTGTTTTTT; CDR3 protein: CASSPTTGVYEKLFF
clone size: NA; D gene: TRBD2; V gene: TRBV28; J gene: TRBJ2-1; CDR3 DNA: TGTGCCAGCAGACGAGGACTAGTCGCTTCGTACAATGAGCAGTTCTTC; CDR3 protein: CASRRGLVASYNEQFF
clone size: NA; D gene: NA; V gene: TRBV28; J gene: TRBJ1-3; CDR3 DNA: TGTGCCAGCAGTTTGTACGGGGCTGGAAACACCATATATTTT; CDR3 protein: CASSLYGAGNTIYF
clone size: NA; D gene: NA; V gene: TRBV11-2; J gene: TRBJ2-7; CDR3 DNA: TGTGCCAGCAGCTTAGCGGTTGCCTACGAGCAGTACTTC; CDR3 protein: CASSLAVAYEQYF
clone size: once; D gene: TRBD1; V gene: TRBV7-9; J gene: TRBJ2-2; CDR3 DNA: TGTGCCAGCAGTCGTACAGGGGGAGGAAACACCGGGGAGCTGTTTTTT; CDR3 protein: CASSRTGGGNTGELFF
clone size: NA; D gene: NA; V gene: TRBV23-1; J gene: TRBJ2-7; CDR3 DNA: TGCGCCAGCAGTCAATCGTGGGACTTAAAACGCTCCTACGAGCAGTACTTC; CDR3 protein: CASSQSWDLKRSYEQYF
clone size: NA; D gene: NA; V gene: TRBV6-5; J gene: TRBJ2-1; CDR3 DNA: TGTGCCAGCAGCCTCAGGAGGCCCTACAATGAGCAGTTCTTC; CDR3 protein: CASSLRRPYNEQFF
clone size: NA; D gene: TRBD1; V gene: TRBV2; J gene: TRBJ1-4; CDR3 DNA: TGTGCCAGCAGTCGGGACAGGGTTAATGAAAAACTGTTTTTT; CDR3 protein: CASSRDRVNEKLFF
clone size: once; D gene: TRBD2; V gene: TRBV5-1; J gene: TRBJ2-3; CDR3 DNA: TGCGCCAGCAGCATTAGCGGGAGGGGATCTGATACGCAGTATTTT; CDR3 protein: CASSISGRGSDTQYF
clone size: once; D gene: NA; V gene: TRBV19; J gene: TRBJ1-5; CDR3 DNA: TGTGCCAGTAGTTCAGGTTTCGCTAGCAATCAGCCCCAGCATTTT; CDR3 protein: CASSSGFASNQPQHF
clone size: NA; D gene: TRBD2; V gene: TRBV19; J gene: TRBJ2-1; CDR3 DNA: TGTGCCAGTAGTATTGGGACTAGATCCTACAATGAGCAGTTCTTC; CDR3 protein: CASSIGTRSYNEQFF
clone size: NA; D gene: NA; V gene: TRBV7-3; J gene: TRBJ2-1; CDR3 DNA: TGTGCCAGCAGCTTAACGACAATCGATGAGCAGTTCTTC; CDR3 protein: CASSLTTIDEQFF
clone size: NA; D gene: NA; V gene: TRBV24-1; J gene: TRBJ2-3; CDR3 DNA: TGTGCCACCAGTGTGTGGGGTAGCACAGATACGCAGTATTTT; CDR3 protein: CATSVWGSTDTQYF